The 15 T cell receptor beta chains below all came from one sample that was sequenced in a study of T cells in Graves' hyperthyroidism and ophthalmopathy. Using RNA transcripts as the source, TCR beta CDR3 regions were amplified. Carried out on the TCR CDR3, a first-round RT-PCR used the HTBI primer set. MiXCR, applied by TCRdb to the multiplex PCR reads, yields one record per CDR3 protein. The sample includes hundreds of thousands of distinct CDR3 sequences, roughly an eighth of them seen just once. The source material was blood. The source is a woman between 40 and 50 years old with Graves' ophthalmopathy.

V is TRBV20-1 and J is TRBJ2-5; TRBD2 agrees at 14 bases. The CDR3 has 17 residues. Germline-derived CDR1 and CDR2 are DFQATT and SNEGSKA (reference sequence). After removal of 1 base from V and 7 bases from J, the junction contained 11 bases not matched to a gene. The CDR3 protein is CSARAQTTSGRARTQYF. Here the CDR3 DNA reads TGCAGTGCTAGAGCCCAAACGACTAGCGGGAGGGCGAGGACCCAGTACTTC.

This clonotype showed up many times. The chain carries TRBV11-2 and TRBJ2-3; no definite D call. In germline, CDR1 is SGHAT, CDR2 FQNNGV. The CDR3 runs 14 residues. The V and J ends lost 0 bases and 3 bases respectively, with 7 bases between them. CDR3 nucleotide sequence: TGTGCCAGCAGCTTAGATATCGGGACAGATACGCAGTATTTT. Encoded protein: CASSLDIGTDTQYF.

This clonotype was picked up many times. This rearrangement joins TRBV2 to TRBJ1-1; D unresolved. Deletions cut 8 bases from V and 1 base from J, with 14 bases between. This CDR3 has 14 amino acids. The germline V gene encodes CDR1 SNHLY and CDR2 FYNNEI. The chain's CDR3 is CASYLSLANTEAFF. CDR3 DNA: TGTGCCAGCTACCTGTCTCTCGCGAACACTGAAGCTTTCTTT.

This clonotype has more than one count but fewer than ten. This chain links TRBV12-3 or TRBV12-4 with TRBJ2-7, with a possible D match to TRBD1 (5 bases). This CDR3 has 16 amino acids. Trimming shortened V by 2 bases and J by 1 base, and 15 bases separated the two germline ends. CDR3 loop: CASSLFPLDSSYEQYF. The DNA of the CDR3 is TGTGCCAGCAGTTTATTCCCCCTCGACAGTTCCTACGAGCAGTACTTC.

The V and J genes are TRBV7-9 and TRBJ1-5; maybe TRBD1 (6 bases). Trimming shortened V by 2 bases and J by 5 bases, and 10 bases separated the two germline ends. This CDR3 spans 14 amino acids. The germline V gene encodes CDR1 SEHNR and CDR2 FQNEAQ (reference sequence). The CDR3 bases are TGTGCCAGCAGCTTATCGACAGGAGATCAGCCCCAGCATTTT. This gives the protein CASSLSTGDQPQHF.

This clonotype was detected ten times or more. The rearrangement joins TRBV10-3 to TRBJ2-3; D perhaps matches TRBD1 (5 bases). Trimming cost V 3 bases and J 6 bases, with 16 bases left between them. CDR1 ENHRY and CDR2 SYGVKD come from the germline V gene. The CDR3 spans 15 residues. The CDR3, as DNA: TGTGCCATCAGTGACTACAGGACCTCCACGGATACGCAGTATTTT. Amino acids: CAISDYRTSTDTQYF.

This clonotype has a count of ten or more. The CDR3 coding sequence is TGTGCCAGCAGCTTAAGCACCACTGAAGCTTTCTTT. Translated, it gives CASSLSTTEAFF. The chain uses TRBV7-9 and TRBJ1-1; D not resolved. The CDR3 consists of 12 residues. The germline V gene encodes CDR1 SEHNR and CDR2 FQNEAQ (reference sequence). V was clipped by 2 bases and J by 4 bases, with 5 bases between them.

V gene TRBV7-9 combines with J gene TRBJ2-1, with 7 bases identical to TRBD2. Germline CDR1 reads SEHNR; CDR2 reads FQNEAQ (reference sequence). This CDR3 has 16 amino acids. V was clipped by 4 bases and J by 6 bases; unmatched bases: 12. The CDR3: CASSSQRERFSNEQFF. DNA of the CDR3: TGTGCCAGCAGCTCTCAGCGGGAACGTTTCTCCAATGAGCAGTTCTTC.

This chain links TRBV20-1 with TRBJ2-1, with TRBD1 as a possible D gene (6 bases). CDR3 length: 13 residues. Germline V lookup: CDR1 DFQATT, CDR2 SNEGSKA (reference sequence). Deletions cut 5 bases from V and 10 bases from J, with 18 bases between. DNA of the CDR3: TGCAGTGCTCCGCCCCAGGACAGTTTCGAGCAGTTCTTC. Translation: CSAPPQDSFEQFF.

The chain recombines TRBV5-1 with TRBJ2-5; D is uncertain. Germline loops: CDR1 SGHRS, CDR2 YFSETQ. V was cut by 6 bases and J by 2 bases, with 5 bases left in between. This CDR3 is 11 amino acids long. The CDR3 DNA sequence: TGCGCCAGCACCTCACAAGAGACCCAGTACTTC. Translation: CASTSQETQYF.

To note about this clonotype: A much larger clonotype is one base distant, so this may be a read error. The CDR3 ends on some other residue instead of the conserved phenylalanine or tryptophan, so this is likely a read error. The CDR3 DNA is TGTGCCAGCAGTGTCGCAGGCAGGGTGACCTACGAGCAGTACCTC. It specifies CASSVAGRVTYEQYL. The chain uses TRBV2 and TRBJ2-7; tentative D call: TRBD1 (5 bases). The germline V gene encodes CDR1 SNHLY and CDR2 FYNNEI. This CDR3 spans 15 amino acids. With 4 bases removed from V and 2 bases from J, the gap between germline ends came to 15 bases.

There are many counts of this clonotype. The chain couples TRBV6-1 to TRBJ2-1; TRBD2 agrees at 7 bases. With 7 bases clipped from V and 4 bases from J, the junction kept 10 bases outside the gene matches. The CDR3 runs 15 residues. Germline values: CDR1 MNHNS, CDR2 SASEGT. In DNA, the CDR3 is TGTGCCAGCACCATGGGGGGGAATCGGTACAATGAGCAGTTCTTC. This sequence encodes CASTMGGNRYNEQFF.

At least ten counts were recorded for this clonotype. The chain combines TRBV25-1 with TRBJ2-7, with D possibly being TRBD2 (6 bases). The CDR3 totals 15 residues. Germline assignment: CDR1 MGHDK and CDR2 SYGVNS. The V and J ends lost 3 bases and 2 bases respectively, with 14 bases between them. The CDR3 here is CASSDRAREAYEQYF. The CDR3 nucleotides are TGTGCCAGCAGTGATAGGGCAAGGGAGGCCTACGAGCAGTACTTC.

This clonotype was counted at least ten times. The gene calls are TRBV20-1 and TRBJ2-7; perhaps D is TRBD1 or TRBD2 (6 bases each). Germline CDR1 DFQATT, CDR2 SNEGSKA (reference sequence). This CDR3 is 16 amino acids long. V lost 3 bases and J lost 4, with 22 bases in between. CDR3 residues: CSARPRTGRIKYEQYF. The CDR3 nucleotides are TGCAGTGCTAGGCCTAGAACAGGGAGGATTAAGTACGAGCAGTACTTC.

CDR3 nucleotide sequence: TGTGCCAGCAGCTTCTACCGGGACAGAACCTACGAGCAGTACTTC. It is translated as CASSFYRDRTYEQYF. The chain couples TRBV11-2 to TRBJ2-7, with TRBD1 matching over 7 bases. With 3 bases clipped from V and 2 bases from J, the junction kept 7 bases outside the gene matches. In germline, CDR1 is SGHAT, CDR2 FQNNGV. The CDR3 runs to 15 residues.